The entry below gives a single T cell receptor (beta chain) sequence along with its context. The antigen is undetermined. These data belong to a study of cytomegalovirus exposure and HLA in healthy donors. For the study at large: Out of roughly 200 million T cells, an earlier analysis found 117 million unique TCR beta sequences in total.

The CDR3 extends over 16 amino acids. Trimming cost V 1 base and J 4 bases, with 15 bases left between them. Germline CDR1 and CDR2: MGHDK and SYGVNS. Notes on the study in general: Analyses of presence/absence relied on an assumption of roughly uniform sequencing depth across donors.

Primers: 60 Vbeta forward and 13 Jbeta reverse. Some clones are missing from TCRdb's copy, which holds only in-frame ones; the method was immunoSEQ multiplex PCR. Here the sample spans about 120,000 clones, over 70% being singletons. The receptor's source is a woman aged 40 to 55 in good health and CMV-seropositive. Sequencing used PBMCs. V is TRBV25-1 and J is TRBJ2-3, with D possibly being TRBD2 (5 bases). CDR3 sequence (DNA): TGTGCCAGCAGTGAATCGGTCGTCCTAGCTTCAGATACGCAGTATTTT. Its protein product is CASSESVVLASDTQYF.